Sequencing of this TCR beta chain was carried out in a study of response to subunit inactivated influenza vaccine. Study findings and constraints: Each seasonal influenza vaccination recruits few new T cells, the authors suggested.

V was cut by 5 bases and J by 4 bases, with 21 bases left in between. The CDR3 runs 16 residues. Per the germline V gene, CDR1 is KGHSH and CDR2 is LQKENI. Each CDR3 protein is one row after TCRdb ran MiXCR on the RT-PCR reads. The table records 800,000 to 1,000,000 distinct CDR3 sequences, 21% of them present only once. This clonotype appeared a few times. As yet, its antigen is unknown. The chain uses TRBV18 and TRBJ2-7; D remains ambiguous. This TCR was sampled from a man aged 45-60 years who received an inactivated influenza vaccine. This sample comprised PBMCs from blood, obtained 4 to 6 days after vaccination. The CDR3 region has the DNA TGTGCCAGCTCAGTTGCCGCGACCGAGGTTAGGTACGAGCAGTACTTC. Its protein product is CASSVAATEVRYEQYF.